The TCR beta chain under discussion was sequenced for a study of PD-L1 blockade in urothelial cancer. Whole-study context: Prior chemotherapy regimens per patient numbered 0 to 3. Findings and caveats of the study: Below-median blood TCR clonality before treatment forecast better survival.

Sample numbers ranged from 1 to 8 per patient, encompassing pretreatment and on-treatment collections. As regards this clone: The target antigen is unknown.

Synthetic analogs of TCR templates were spiked into every PCR. Libraries were prepared by immunoSEQ multiplex PCR; TCRdb keeps only in-frame clonotypes and omits some of them. Of about 32,000 clones listed, around 84% are singletons. The ends were cut back, 7 bases at V and 4 bases at J, with 17 bases in the middle. The length of the CDR3 is 15 residues. Germline V lookup: CDR1 SGHKS, CDR2 YYEKEE (reference sequence). This receptor was obtained from a man in his sixties with urothelial cancer. The gene calls are TRBV5-5 and TRBJ1-4, with TRBD1 as a possible D gene (6 bases). The sample consisted of PBMCs, taken around atezolizumab (anti-PD-L1) treatment. The CDR3 sequence: CASGITGPLNEKLFF. The CDR3 bases are TGTGCCAGCGGAATTACAGGGCCCCTTAATGAAAAACTGTTTTTT.